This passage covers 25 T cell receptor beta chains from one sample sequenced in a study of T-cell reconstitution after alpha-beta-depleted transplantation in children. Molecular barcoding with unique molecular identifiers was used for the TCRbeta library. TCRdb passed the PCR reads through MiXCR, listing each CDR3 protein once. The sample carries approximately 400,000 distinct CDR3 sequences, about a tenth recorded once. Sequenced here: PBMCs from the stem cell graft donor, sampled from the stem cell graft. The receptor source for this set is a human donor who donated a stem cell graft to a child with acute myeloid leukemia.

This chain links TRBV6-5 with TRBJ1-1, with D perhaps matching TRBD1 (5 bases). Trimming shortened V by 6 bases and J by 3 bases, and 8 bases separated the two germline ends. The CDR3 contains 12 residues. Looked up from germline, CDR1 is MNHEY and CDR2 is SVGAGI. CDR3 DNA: TGTGCCAGCAGGCGCAGGGACACTGAAGCTTTCTTT. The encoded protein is CASRRRDTEAFF.

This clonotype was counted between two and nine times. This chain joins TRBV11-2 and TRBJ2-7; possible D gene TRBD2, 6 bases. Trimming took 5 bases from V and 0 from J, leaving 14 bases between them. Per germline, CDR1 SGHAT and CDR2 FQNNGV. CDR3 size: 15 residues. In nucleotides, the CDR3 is TGTGCCAGCAGCCGGGGAGGCATGAGCTCCTACGAGCAGTACGTC. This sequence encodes CASSRGGMSSYEQYV.

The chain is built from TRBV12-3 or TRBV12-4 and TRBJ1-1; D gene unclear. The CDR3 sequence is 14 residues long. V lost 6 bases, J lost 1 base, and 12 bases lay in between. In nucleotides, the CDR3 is TGTGCCAGCAGATACCTGCCGGGGAACACTGAAGCTTTCTTT. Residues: CASRYLPGNTEAFF.

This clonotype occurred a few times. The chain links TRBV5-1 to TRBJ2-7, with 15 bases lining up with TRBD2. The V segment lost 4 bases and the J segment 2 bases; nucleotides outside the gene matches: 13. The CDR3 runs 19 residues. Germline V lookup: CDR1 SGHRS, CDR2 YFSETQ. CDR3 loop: CASSIRGLAGGLKPYEQYF. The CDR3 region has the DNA TGCGCCAGCAGCATACGGGGACTAGCGGGAGGCCTAAAGCCCTACGAGCAGTACTTC.

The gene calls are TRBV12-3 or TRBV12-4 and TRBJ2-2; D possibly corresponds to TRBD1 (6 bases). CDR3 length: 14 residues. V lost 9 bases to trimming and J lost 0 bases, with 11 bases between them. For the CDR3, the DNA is TGTGCCAGTCAGGGGAAATCGAACACCGGGGAGCTGTTTTTT. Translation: CASQGKSNTGELFF.

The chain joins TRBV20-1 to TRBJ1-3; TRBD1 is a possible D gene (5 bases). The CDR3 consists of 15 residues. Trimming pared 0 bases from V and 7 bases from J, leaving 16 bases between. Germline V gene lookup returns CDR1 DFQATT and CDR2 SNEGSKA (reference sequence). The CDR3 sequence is CSARDARQGFNTIYF. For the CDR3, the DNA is TGCAGTGCTAGAGACGCGCGGCAGGGCTTCAACACCATATATTTT.

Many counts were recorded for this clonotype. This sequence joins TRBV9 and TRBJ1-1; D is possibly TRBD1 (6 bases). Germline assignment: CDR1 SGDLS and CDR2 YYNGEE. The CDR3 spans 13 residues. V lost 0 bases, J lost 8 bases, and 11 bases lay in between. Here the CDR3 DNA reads TGTGCCAGCAGCGTAGGAGGGGGTCCCGAAGCTTTCTTT. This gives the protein CASSVGGGPEAFF. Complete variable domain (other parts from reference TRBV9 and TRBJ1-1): DSGVTQTPKHLITATGQRVTLRCSPRSGDLSVYWYQQSLDQGLQFLIQYYNGEERAKGNILERFSAQQFPDLHSELNLSSLELGDSALYFCASSVGGGPEAFFGQGTRLTVV.

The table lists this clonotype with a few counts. The CDR3 bases are TGTGCCAGCAGCTACAGGGGGCCGGGAGAGACCCAGTACTTC. Translated: CASSYRGPGETQYF. This sequence joins TRBV13 and TRBJ2-5, with 9 bases aligning to TRBD1. This CDR3 spans 14 amino acids. The ends lost 4 bases at V and 4 bases at J; junction bases unmatched: 4. Germline CDR1 and CDR2: PRHDT and FYEKMQ (reference sequence).

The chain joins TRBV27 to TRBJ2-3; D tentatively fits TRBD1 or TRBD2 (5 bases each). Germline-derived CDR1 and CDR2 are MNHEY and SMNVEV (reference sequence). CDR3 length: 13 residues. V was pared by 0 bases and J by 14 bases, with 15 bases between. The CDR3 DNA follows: TGTGCCAGCAGTTTATCGGGGCCTCTGGGGAGGTATTTT. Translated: CASSLSGPLGRYF.

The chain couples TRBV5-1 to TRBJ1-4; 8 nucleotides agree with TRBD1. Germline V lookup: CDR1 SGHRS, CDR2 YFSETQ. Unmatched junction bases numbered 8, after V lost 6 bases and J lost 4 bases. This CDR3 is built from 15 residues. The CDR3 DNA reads TGCGCCAGCAACCTCGCAGGGGGCGATAATGAAAAACTGTTTTTT. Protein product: CASNLAGGDNEKLFF.

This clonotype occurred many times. The CDR3 DNA follows: TGTGCCAGCAGCCTCGGGGGGGGGTACAATGAGCAGTTCTTC. It is translated as CASSLGGGYNEQFF. The rearrangement links TRBV7-2 to TRBJ2-1, with TRBD2 matching over 8 bases. The CDR3 sequence is 14 residues long. Germline trimming cut 5 bases from V and 4 bases from J; bases unmatched to any gene: 4. Germline V gives CDR1 SGHTA, CDR2 FQGNSA.

The CDR3 nucleotides read TGCAGTGCTAGAAAGTGGACAGGGTGGGGGGGGAACACTGAAGCTTTCTTT. This encodes CSARKWTGWGGNTEAFF. The chain couples TRBV20-1 to TRBJ1-1, with 8 bases matching TRBD1. Trimming removed 2 bases from V and 1 base from J; junction bases left unmatched: 12. CDR1 DFQATT and CDR2 SNEGSKA come from the germline V gene (reference sequence). The CDR3 spans 17 residues.

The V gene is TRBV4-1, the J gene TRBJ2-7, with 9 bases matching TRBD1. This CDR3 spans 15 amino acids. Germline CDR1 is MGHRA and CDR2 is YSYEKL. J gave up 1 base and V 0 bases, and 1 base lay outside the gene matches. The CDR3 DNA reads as TGCGCCAGCAGCCAAGAAGGGACAGGGTCCTACGAGCAGTACTTC. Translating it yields CASSQEGTGSYEQYF.

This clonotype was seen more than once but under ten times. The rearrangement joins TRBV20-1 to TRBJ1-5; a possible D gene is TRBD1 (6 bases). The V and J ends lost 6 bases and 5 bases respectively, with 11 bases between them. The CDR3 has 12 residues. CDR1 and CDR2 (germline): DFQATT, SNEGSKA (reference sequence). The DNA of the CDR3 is TGCAGTGCCGGGACACCGGATCAGCCCCAGCATTTT. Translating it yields CSAGTPDQPQHF.

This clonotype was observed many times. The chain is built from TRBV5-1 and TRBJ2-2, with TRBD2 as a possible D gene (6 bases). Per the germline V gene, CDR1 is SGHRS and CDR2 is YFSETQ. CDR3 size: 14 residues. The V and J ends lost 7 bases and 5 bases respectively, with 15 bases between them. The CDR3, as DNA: TGCGCCAGCCGCGGGACGGAGAATACCGGGGAGCTGTTTTTT. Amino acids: CASRGTENTGELFF.

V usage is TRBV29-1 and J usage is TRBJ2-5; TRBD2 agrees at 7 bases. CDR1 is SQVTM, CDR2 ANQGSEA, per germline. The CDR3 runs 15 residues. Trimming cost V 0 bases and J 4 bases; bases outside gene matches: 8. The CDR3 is CSVEDLVGRGETQYF. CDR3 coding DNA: TGCAGCGTTGAAGATCTCGTTGGGAGGGGAGAGACCCAGTACTTC.

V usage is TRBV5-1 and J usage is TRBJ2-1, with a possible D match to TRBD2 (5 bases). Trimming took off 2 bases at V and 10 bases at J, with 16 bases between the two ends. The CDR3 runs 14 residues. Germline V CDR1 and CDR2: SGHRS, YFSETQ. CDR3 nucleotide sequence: TGCGCCAGCAGCTTAGCCGTACTAGTGGGCGAGCAGTTCTTC. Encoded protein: CASSLAVLVGEQFF.

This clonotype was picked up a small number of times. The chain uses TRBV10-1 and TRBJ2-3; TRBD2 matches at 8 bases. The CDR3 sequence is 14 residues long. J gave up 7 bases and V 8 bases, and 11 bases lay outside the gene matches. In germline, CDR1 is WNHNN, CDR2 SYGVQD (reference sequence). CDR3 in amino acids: CASSREGTSYTQYF. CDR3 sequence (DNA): TGCGCCAGCTCCCGGGAGGGTACGAGTTATACGCAGTATTTT.

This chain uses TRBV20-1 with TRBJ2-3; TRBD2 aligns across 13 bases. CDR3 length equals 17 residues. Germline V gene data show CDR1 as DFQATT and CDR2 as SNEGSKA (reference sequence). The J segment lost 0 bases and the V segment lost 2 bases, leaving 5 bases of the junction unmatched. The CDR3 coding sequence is TGCAGTGCTAGACGGGGACTAGCGGGATCTAGCACAGATACGCAGTATTTT. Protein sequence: CSARRGLAGSSTDTQYF.

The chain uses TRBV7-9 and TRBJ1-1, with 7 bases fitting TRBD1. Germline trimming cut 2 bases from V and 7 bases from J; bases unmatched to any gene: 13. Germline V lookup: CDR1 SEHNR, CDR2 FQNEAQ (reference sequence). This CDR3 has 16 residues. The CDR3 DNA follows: TGTGCCAGCAGCTTAACGGGGGGACAGATCATGGGTGAAGCTTTCTTT. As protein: CASSLTGGQIMGEAFF. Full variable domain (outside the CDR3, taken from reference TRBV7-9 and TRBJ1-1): DTGVSQNPRHKITKRGQNVTFRCDPISEHNRLYWYRQTLGQGPEFLTYFQNEAQLEKSRLLSDRFSAERPKGSFSTLEIQRTEQGDSAMYLCASSLTGGQIMGEAFFGQGTRLTVV.

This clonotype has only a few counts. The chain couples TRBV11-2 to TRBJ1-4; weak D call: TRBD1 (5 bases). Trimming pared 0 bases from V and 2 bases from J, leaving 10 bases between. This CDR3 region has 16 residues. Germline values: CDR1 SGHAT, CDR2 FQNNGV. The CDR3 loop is CASSLERGSTNEKLFF. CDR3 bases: TGTGCCAGCAGCTTAGAGAGGGGCTCCACTAATGAAAAACTGTTTTTT.

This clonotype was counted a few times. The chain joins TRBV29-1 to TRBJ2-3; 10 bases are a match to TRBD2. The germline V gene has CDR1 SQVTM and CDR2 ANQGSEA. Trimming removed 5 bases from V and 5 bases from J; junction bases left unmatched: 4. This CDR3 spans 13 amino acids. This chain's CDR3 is CSVTGLARDTQYF. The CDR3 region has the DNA TGCAGCGTTACGGGACTAGCGAGAGATACGCAGTATTTT.

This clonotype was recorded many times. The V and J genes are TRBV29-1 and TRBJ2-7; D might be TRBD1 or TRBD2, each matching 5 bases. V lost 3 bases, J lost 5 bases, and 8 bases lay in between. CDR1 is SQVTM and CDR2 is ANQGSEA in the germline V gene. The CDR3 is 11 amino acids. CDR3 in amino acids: CSVDWGNEQYF. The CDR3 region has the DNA TGCAGCGTTGATTGGGGGAACGAGCAGTACTTC.

For the CDR3, the DNA is TGCGCCAGCAACCCATTCCCGGGGAACACTGAAGCTTTCTTT. It specifies CASNPFPGNTEAFF. The chain uses TRBV5-1 and TRBJ1-1; D is unclear. V lost 6 bases to trimming and J lost 1 base, with 13 bases between them. Germline CDR1 is SGHRS and CDR2 is YFSETQ. The CDR3 extends over 14 amino acids.

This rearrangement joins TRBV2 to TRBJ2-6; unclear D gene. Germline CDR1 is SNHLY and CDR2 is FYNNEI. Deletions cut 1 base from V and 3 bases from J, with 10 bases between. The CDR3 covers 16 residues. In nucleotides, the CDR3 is TGTGCCAGCAGTGAAGTTTTGGGGTATGGGGCCAACGTCCTGACTTTC. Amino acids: CASSEVLGYGANVLTF.